One and the same sample provided the 27 T cell receptor beta chains below, sequenced in a study of T cell responses to AZD1222 COVID-19 vaccine. Sequencing was performed with immunoSEQ multiplex PCR; in TCRdb, only in-frame clones are kept and a portion is missing. The sample shows about 120,000 clones, about 90% of them seen only once. Material: peripheral blood, obtained 28 days after the second AZD1222 dose. These receptors were obtained from an adult who received the AZD1222 COVID-19 vaccine.

This sequence joins TRBV19 and TRBJ2-7, with 9 bases matching TRBD2. Looked up from germline, CDR1 is LNHDA and CDR2 is SQIVND (reference sequence). The V and J ends lost 5 bases and 0 bases, in that order; junction bases with no gene match: 2. The CDR3 sequence is 14 residues long. The CDR3 is CASSPSGDSYEQYF. In DNA form, the CDR3 reads TGTGCCAGTAGTCCTAGCGGGGACTCCTACGAGCAGTACTTC. Complete variable domain (other parts from reference TRBV19 and TRBJ2-7): DGGITQSPKYLFRKEGQNVTLSCEQNLNHDAMYWYRQDPGQGLRLIYYSQIVNDFQKGDIAEGYSVSREKKESFPLTVTSAQKNPTAFYLCASSPSGDSYEQYFGPGTRLTVT.

The chain uses TRBV24-1 and TRBJ2-6, with 7 nucleotides matching TRBD1. The junction had 2 bases not matched to a gene; V was cut back by 3 bases and J by 1 base. This CDR3 has 16 amino acids. Germline V gene lookup returns CDR1 KGHDR and CDR2 SFDVKD. The CDR3 DNA reads TGTGCCACCAGTGATCCGACAGGGTCTGGGGCCAACGTCCTGACTTTC. Translated: CATSDPTGSGANVLTF.

This sequence joins TRBV6-2 or TRBV6-3 and TRBJ2-1; D is unresolved. V lost 5 bases, J lost 10 bases, and 15 bases lay in between. CDR1 and CDR2 (germline): MNHEY, SVGEGT. CDR3 size: 13 residues. CDR3 loop: CASSPTLVGEQFF. In DNA form, the CDR3 reads TGTGCCAGCAGTCCGACCCTAGTGGGGGAGCAGTTCTTC.

In nucleotides, the CDR3 is TGCGCCAGCAGCGCCCGGGACAGGGGGCAATCGAGCTCCTACAATGAGCAGTTCTTC. As protein: CASSARDRGQSSSYNEQFF. The chain carries TRBV5-1 and TRBJ2-1; 12 nucleotides agree with TRBD1. CDR3 size: 19 residues. With 4 bases clipped from V and 0 bases from J, the junction kept 11 bases outside the gene matches. Germline V CDR1 and CDR2: SGHRS, YFSETQ. The full variable domain, completed using reference TRBV5-1 and TRBJ2-1, is KAGVTQTPRYLIKTRGQQVTLSCSPISGHRSVSWYQQTPGQGLQFLFEYFSETQRNKGNFPGRFSGRQFSNSRSEMNVSTLELGDSALYLCASSARDRGQSSSYNEQFFGPGTRLTVL.

The chain is built from TRBV7-2 and TRBJ1-1; 7 bases are shared with TRBD1. Trimming at V came to 5 bases and at J to 8 bases, leaving 8 bases not matched to a gene. The CDR3 covers 13 residues. In germline, CDR1 is SGHTA, CDR2 FQGNSA. The CDR3 sequence: CASSSDRAGEAFF. The CDR3, as DNA: TGTGCCAGCAGCAGCGACAGGGCGGGAGAAGCTTTCTTT.

This clone was seen only once. The V and J genes are TRBV5-1 and TRBJ1-1; 12 bases fit TRBD1. This CDR3 is 22 amino acids long. The V segment lost 1 base and the J segment 0 bases; nucleotides outside the gene matches: 19. Germline V gene lookup returns CDR1 SGHRS and CDR2 YFSETQ. CDR3: CASSLYLGLSGQGAPMNTEAFF. CDR3 sequence (DNA): TGCGCCAGCAGCTTGTATTTAGGACTATCGGGACAGGGGGCCCCCATGAACACTGAAGCTTTCTTT. The full variable domain, in which reference TRBV5-1 and TRBJ1-1 provide the parts outside the CDR3, is KAGVTQTPRYLIKTRGQQVTLSCSPISGHRSVSWYQQTPGQGLQFLFEYFSETQRNKGNFPGRFSGRQFSNSRSEMNVSTLELGDSALYLCASSLYLGLSGQGAPMNTEAFFGQGTRLTVV.

The CDR3 is CASSWGGAYNEQFF. CDR3 sequence (DNA): TGTGCCAGCAGTTGGGGGGGCGCGTACAATGAGCAGTTCTTC. This chain uses TRBV27 with TRBJ2-1; D may be TRBD2 (7 bases). The CDR3 loop spans 14 amino acids. CDR1 is MNHEY, CDR2 SMNVEV, per germline (reference sequence). The V gene lost 4 bases and the J gene lost 4 bases, with 11 bases spanning the gap.

V gene TRBV18 combines with J gene TRBJ2-3; D is possibly TRBD1 (6 bases). Per germline, CDR1 KGHSH and CDR2 LQKENI. CDR3 length: 15 amino acids. V dropped 2 bases and J dropped 1 base, with 10 bases sitting between them. CDR3 region: CASSPGGTGTDTQYF. In DNA form, the CDR3 reads TGTGCCAGCTCACCAGGGGGCACGGGCACAGATACGCAGTATTTT.

The chain links TRBV7-2 to TRBJ2-1; maybe TRBD1 (5 bases). This CDR3 is 15 amino acids long. The V gene lost 1 base and the J gene lost 4 bases, with 11 bases spanning the gap. Germline V gives CDR1 SGHTA, CDR2 FQGNSA. Here the CDR3 DNA reads TGTGCCAGCAGCTTAGTCAGGGATAGGTACAATGAGCAGTTCTTC. Amino acid sequence: CASSLVRDRYNEQFF.

A few counts support this clone. The V and J genes are TRBV27 and TRBJ2-1; D unclear. Germline CDR1 MNHEY, CDR2 SMNVEV (reference sequence). The CDR3 runs to 15 residues. V was clipped by 2 bases and J by 0 bases, with 8 bases between them. The CDR3 spells CASSLIVGSYNEQFF. The CDR3 DNA follows: TGTGCCAGCAGTTTAATTGTGGGCTCCTACAATGAGCAGTTCTTC.

The chain has TRBV18 and TRBJ1-4, with D unresolved. The CDR3 sequence is 15 residues long. Germline CDR1 and CDR2: KGHSH and LQKENI. The V end lost 3 bases, the J end lost 7 bases, and 15 bases lay between the germline ends. CDR3 sequence: CASSPLDGEGEKLFF. DNA of the CDR3: TGTGCCAGCTCACCCCTGGATGGGGAGGGTGAAAAACTGTTTTTT.

V and J are TRBV10-1 and TRBJ2-3; D possibly corresponds to TRBD1 (5 bases). Trimming shortened V by 4 bases and J by 1 base, and 9 bases separated the two germline ends. This CDR3 has 14 residues. From germline, CDR1 is WNHNN and CDR2 SYGVQD (reference sequence). CDR3 nucleotide sequence: TGCGCCAGCAGTGGACAGCTAGGCACAGATACGCAGTATTTT. Encoded protein: CASSGQLGTDTQYF.

This clone came up a few times. V and J are TRBV7-9 and TRBJ2-2; no definite D call. Germline CDR1 is SEHNR and CDR2 is FQNEAQ (reference sequence). Trimming removed 1 base from V and 1 base from J, with 4 bases in between. The CDR3 is made up of 14 amino acids. DNA of the CDR3: TGTGCCAGCAGCTTAGGCAGGAACACCGGGGAGCTGTTTTTT. This encodes CASSLGRNTGELFF.

The chain employs TRBV7-2 and TRBJ2-5, with D uncertain. V lost 5 bases and J 3 bases, leaving 4 bases between the germline ends. Germline CDR1 is SGHTA and CDR2 is FQGNSA. The CDR3 contains 11 residues. DNA of the CDR3: TGTGCCAGCAGCCGAGAAGAGACCCAGTACTTC. Translated: CASSREETQYF. Full variable domain (rest looked up from reference TRBV7-2 and TRBJ2-5): GAGVSQSPSNKVTEKGKDVELRCDPISGHTALYWYRQSLGQGLEFLIYFQGNSAPDKSGLPSDRFSAERTGGSVSTLTIQRTQQEDSAVYLCASSREETQYFGPGTRLLVL.

About this clone: The same CDR3 arises from other DNA sequences in this sample as well. The rearrangement joins TRBV5-1 to TRBJ1-3; 7 bases map to TRBD1. With 0 bases clipped from V and 2 bases from J, the junction kept 2 bases outside the gene matches. This CDR3 spans 15 amino acids. Germline V gene lookup returns CDR1 SGHRS and CDR2 YFSETQ. The DNA for the CDR3 is TGCGCCAGCAGCTTGGCCGGGACAGCTGGAAACACCATATATTTT. Protein product: CASSLAGTAGNTIYF.

This chain uses TRBV7-2 with TRBJ1-3, with TRBD1 as a possible D gene (6 bases). Germline assignment: CDR1 SGHTA and CDR2 FQGNSA. Trimming cost V 1 base and J 1 base, with 14 bases left between them. The CDR3 is 17 amino acids. CDR3 bases: TGTGCCAGCAGCTTAGTTTTTGGGGGGGCGTCTGGAAACACCATATATTTT. Its protein is CASSLVFGGASGNTIYF.

This clone is a singleton in its sample. The V call is TRBV4-1, the J call TRBJ1-3; TRBD1 matches at 7 bases. The V segment lost 1 base and the J segment 0 bases; nucleotides outside the gene matches: 3. Germline loops: CDR1 MGHRA, CDR2 YSYEKL. CDR3 size: 16 residues. The CDR3, as DNA: TGCGCCAGCAGCCAAGGGGACAGTCGCTCTGGAAACACCATATATTTT. Translating gives CASSQGDSRSGNTIYF.

Only one count was recorded for this clone. The J gene is TRBJ2-7, the V gene TRBV6-2 or TRBV6-3; TRBD2 agrees at 13 bases. Looked up from germline, CDR1 is MNHEY and CDR2 is SVGEGT. Trimming cost V 0 bases and J 4 bases; bases outside gene matches: 9. The CDR3 is made up of 18 amino acids. The CDR3 protein is CASSYSPLAGGPSYEQYF. The CDR3 bases are TGTGCCAGCAGTTACTCCCCACTAGCGGGAGGGCCTTCGTACGAGCAGTACTTC.

The V gene is TRBV11-2, the J gene TRBJ2-7; maybe TRBD1 (6 bases). Germline V gives CDR1 SGHAT, CDR2 FQNNGV. The CDR3 extends over 14 amino acids. V gave up 1 base and J gave up 0 bases, with 7 bases separating them. The CDR3: CASSLGGRSYEQYF. The CDR3 region has the DNA TGTGCCAGCAGCTTAGGGGGGCGCTCCTACGAGCAGTACTTC.

The J gene is TRBJ1-2, the V gene TRBV6-6, with D uncertain. V shed 3 bases and J shed 8 bases, with 13 bases lying between them. This CDR3 spans 13 amino acids. CDR1 is MNHNY and CDR2 is SVGAGI in the germline V gene (reference sequence). CDR3 sequence reads: CASSYRTDGGYTF. The CDR3 DNA reads as TGTGCCAGCAGTTATCGGACGGATGGAGGCTACACCTTC.

The chain joins TRBV24-1 to TRBJ1-5; D not resolved. Trimming removed 3 bases from V and 0 bases from J, with 2 bases in between. The CDR3 sequence is 13 residues long. Germline-derived CDR1 and CDR2 are KGHDR and SFDVKD. The DNA of the CDR3 is TGTGCCACCAGTGATCGTAGCAATCAGCCCCAGCATTTT. Translation: CATSDRSNQPQHF.

The chain is built from TRBV10-3 and TRBJ2-7; TRBD2 is a possible D gene (6 bases). Germline loops: CDR1 ENHRY, CDR2 SYGVKD. The CDR3 extends over 13 amino acids. Trimming shortened V by 7 bases and J by 2 bases, and 12 bases separated the two germline ends. The DNA of the CDR3 is TGTGCCATCACTGGCGGGAAGACCTACGAGCAGTACTTC. It specifies CAITGGKTYEQYF.

J is TRBJ1-2 and V is TRBV14; TRBD1 might be the D (5 bases). Trimming removed 4 bases at V and 2 bases at J, with 8 bases between. Germline lookup yields CDR1 SGHDN and CDR2 FVKESK. The CDR3 totals 13 residues. CDR3 DNA: TGTGCCAGCAGCCCGGGACCGAACTATGGCTACACCTTC. It yields the protein CASSPGPNYGYTF.

The rearrangement links TRBV3-1 (or the pseudogene TRBV3-2) to TRBJ2-2; D is unresolved. V shed 2 bases and J shed 8 bases, with 9 bases lying between them. The length of the CDR3 is 13 residues. The germline V gene has CDR1 LGHDT and CDR2 YNNKEL (reference sequence). The CDR3: CASSQITSGELFF. The CDR3 region has the DNA TGTGCCAGCAGCCAAATTACATCTGGGGAGCTGTTTTTT.

The chain is built from TRBV5-1 and TRBJ1-2, with a tentative D call TRBD1 (5 bases). The V gene's germline CDR1 is SGHRS and CDR2 YFSETQ. Trimming shortened V by 0 bases and J by 6 bases, and 15 bases separated the two germline ends. There are 15 residues in the CDR3. In nucleotides, the CDR3 is TGCGCCAGCAGCTTGGCCGAGACAGCGGGGAATGGCTACACCTTC. The encoded protein is CASSLAETAGNGYTF. Full variable domain (remainder filled in from reference TRBV5-1 and TRBJ1-2): KAGVTQTPRYLIKTRGQQVTLSCSPISGHRSVSWYQQTPGQGLQFLFEYFSETQRNKGNFPGRFSGRQFSNSRSEMNVSTLELGDSALYLCASSLAETAGNGYTFGSGTRLTVV.

This clone was counted once. The chain couples TRBV27 to TRBJ2-7, with TRBD1 matching over 8 bases. This CDR3 region has 13 residues. Germline assignment: CDR1 MNHEY and CDR2 SMNVEV (reference sequence). Germline trimming cut 6 bases from V and 5 bases from J; bases unmatched to any gene: 6. CDR3 sequence: CASRPDRGHEQYF. The CDR3 bases are TGTGCCAGCAGGCCAGACAGGGGCCACGAGCAGTACTTC.

The V gene is TRBV9, the J gene TRBJ1-2; D gene ambiguous. From germline, CDR1 is SGDLS and CDR2 YYNGEE. V lost 0 bases to trimming and J lost 6 bases, with 12 bases between them. The CDR3 contains 14 residues. The CDR3 bases are TGTGCCAGCAGCGTAGATGTGGAGCAGAATGGCTACACCTTC. Translating it yields CASSVDVEQNGYTF.